This TCR beta chain was obtained from a study of vaccination and CD4 T cells after COVID-19. Cultured CD4+ T cell DNA underwent sequencing with the Oncomine TCR Beta short-read assay. TCRdb ran MiXCR on the PCR reads and lists one entry per CDR3 protein. The table records 17,000 or so distinct CDR3 sequences, under 25% of them present only once. The CDR3 covers 17 residues. V lost 1 base and J 0 bases, leaving 12 bases between the germline ends. Germline assignment: CDR1 SGHVS and CDR2 FQNEAQ. This clonotype was observed a handful of times. Antigen unknown. The treatment was: approximately 11-day PBMC culture with coronavirus spike peptide pools or control peptides (ViraFEST assay). Expansion of antigen-specific T cells with peptide pools by ViraFEST preceded sequencing of TCRs. About 1.9 million PBMCs went into each well for culture with approximately 9.4 IU/ml IL-2 and roughly 9 ug/ml peptide pools.

Sequencing was carried out using cultured CD4+ T cells from blood. The TCR comes from a human donor with COVID-19. The V gene is TRBV7-8, the J gene TRBJ1-4; D is unresolved. CDR3 sequence: CASSLEEGRATNEKLFF. The CDR3 DNA sequence: TGTGCCAGCAGCTTAGAGGAAGGGAGAGCAACTAATGAAAAACTGTTTTTT.